The 32 T cell receptor beta chains given below trace back to one sample, sequenced in a study of blood T cells in healthy people across ages. Primers used in a second PCR of about 6 to 11 cycles were a sample-barcoded 5' primer and a J-beta primer mix. In TCRdb, the 5' RACE reads were re-called with MiXCR into one record per CDR3 protein. The top ten clones hold roughly 2.1% of a sample with 2 million or so distinct CDR3 sequences, about 49% of them seen once. Sequenced: blood. These receptors were collected from a woman between 35 and 50 years old in good health.

The V gene is TRBV9, the J gene TRBJ2-7, with a weak D call TRBD2 (5 bases). V gave up 0 bases and J gave up 0 bases, with 10 bases separating them. CDR3 size: 15 residues. Germline-derived CDR1 and CDR2 are SGDLS and YYNGEE. CDR3 coding DNA: TGTGCCAGCAGCGTAGCCGAGGGTTTCTCCTACGAGCAGTACTTC. This sequence encodes CASSVAEGFSYEQYF.

The chain combines TRBV9 with TRBJ2-3; TRBD2 agrees at 8 bases. There are 22 residues in the CDR3. Germline V gene lookup returns CDR1 SGDLS and CDR2 YYNGEE. After removal of 0 bases from V and 0 bases from J, the junction contained 21 bases not matched to a gene. The CDR3 DNA is TGTGCCAGCAGCGTAGGGCTCGTCTCGATCAGCAGCGGGAGAGCTAGCACAGATACGCAGTATTTT. Translating it yields CASSVGLVSISSGRASTDTQYF. Full variable domain (missing parts from reference TRBV9 and TRBJ2-3): DSGVTQTPKHLITATGQRVTLRCSPRSGDLSVYWYQQSLDQGLQFLIQYYNGEERAKGNILERFSAQQFPDLHSELNLSSLELGDSALYFCASSVGLVSISSGRASTDTQYFGPGTRLTVL.

This clonotype was recorded a few times. This chain joins TRBV2 and TRBJ2-5; TRBD2 might be the D (5 bases). The CDR3 totals 13 residues. From germline, CDR1 is SNHLY and CDR2 FYNNEI. V lost 3 bases to trimming and J lost 5 bases, with 10 bases between them. CDR3 region: CASSDEGWETQYF. The CDR3 region has the DNA TGTGCCAGCAGTGACGAGGGCTGGGAGACCCAGTACTTC.

This chain connects TRBV5-1 to TRBJ2-5; TRBD1 matches 11 bases. This CDR3 has 15 amino acids. CDR1 is SGHRS, CDR2 YFSETQ, per germline. With 1 base clipped from V and 4 bases from J, the junction kept 3 bases outside the gene matches. The CDR3 DNA reads TGCGCCAGCAGCTTGTGGGGGACAGGGGGAGAGACCCAGTACTTC. Its protein product is CASSLWGTGGETQYF.

This clonotype was observed many times. V usage is TRBV7-2 and J usage is TRBJ2-3, with D unclear. V was shortened by 7 bases and J by 6 bases, with 8 bases between the two germline ends. The CDR3 extends over 11 amino acids. Germline V lookup: CDR1 SGHTA, CDR2 FQGNSA. The CDR3 loop reads CASTLLDTQYF. The CDR3, as DNA: TGTGCCAGCACCCTCCTCGATACGCAGTATTTT.

The chain couples TRBV6-2 or TRBV6-3 to TRBJ2-5; D perhaps matches TRBD1 (5 bases). Germline CDR1 reads MNHEY; CDR2 reads SVGEGT. CDR3 length: 16 residues. The V and J ends lost 2 bases and 4 bases respectively, with 17 bases between them. The DNA of the CDR3 is TGTGCCAGCAGTTACCTAATACAGGAAGTGGCAGAGACCCAGTACTTC. It specifies CASSYLIQEVAETQYF.

This clonotype was counted between two and nine times. The J gene is TRBJ1-2, the V gene TRBV27; D is possibly TRBD1 (5 bases). The CDR3 is 14 residues long. Germline V gene lookup returns CDR1 MNHEY and CDR2 SMNVEV (reference sequence). The germline V and J ends were trimmed by 5 bases and 4 bases, with 14 bases remaining between them. The CDR3 region has the DNA TGTGCCAGCAGTCCCTTCCGGGGACCCTATGGCTACACCTTC. Translation: CASSPFRGPYGYTF.

This CDR3 reads CSARGQFVGKLFF. The CDR3 region has the DNA TGCAGTGCTAGGGGGCAATTCGTCGGGAAACTGTTTTTT. The chain carries TRBV20-1 and TRBJ1-4, with D possibly being TRBD1 (5 bases). The CDR3 runs 13 residues. CDR1 and CDR2 from the germline V gene are DFQATT and SNEGSKA (reference sequence). Deletions cut 3 bases from V and 11 bases from J, with 16 bases between.

This rearrangement joins TRBV15 to TRBJ2-5; D not resolved. The CDR3 has 14 amino acids. The ends were cut back, 0 bases at V and 2 bases at J, with 7 bases in the middle. The germline V gene encodes CDR1 LNHNV and CDR2 YYDKDF (reference sequence). The CDR3, as DNA: TGTGCCACCAGCAGAGAAGAAGGTCAAGAGACCCAGTACTTC. Residues: CATSREEGQETQYF. The variable domain in full, completed from reference TRBV15 and TRBJ2-5, reads DAMVIQNPRYQVTQFGKPVTLSCSQTLNHNVMYWYQQKSSQAPKLLFHYYDKDFNNEADTPDNFQSRRPNTSFCFLDIRSPGLGDTAMYLCATSREEGQETQYFGPGTRLLVL.

The chain links TRBV18 to TRBJ1-6; weak D call: TRBD1 (6 bases). The CDR3 is made up of 13 amino acids. Trimming cost V 3 bases and J 10 bases, with 10 bases left between them. Germline-derived CDR1 and CDR2 are KGHSH and LQKENI. The CDR3 DNA sequence: TGTGCCAGCTCACCTGGGACAAAATCACCCCTCCACTTT. Protein sequence: CASSPGTKSPLHF. Combining the CDR3 with reference TRBV18 and TRBJ1-6 gives the whole variable domain NAGVMQNPRHLVRRRGQEARLRCSPMKGHSHVYWYRQLPEEGLKFMVYLQKENIIDESGMPKERFSAEFPKEGPSILRIQQVVRGDSAAYFCASSPGTKSPLHFGNGTRLTVT.

There are a few counts of this clonotype. V gene TRBV12-3 or TRBV12-4 combines with J gene TRBJ1-2; D remains ambiguous. V dropped 3 bases and J dropped 3 bases, with 11 bases sitting between them. CDR3 length: 14 amino acids. The CDR3 region is CASSFGSAYYGYTF. CDR3 coding DNA: TGTGCCAGCAGTTTCGGCAGTGCATACTATGGCTACACCTTC.

The rearrangement links TRBV20-1 to TRBJ2-1, with 10 nucleotides matching TRBD2. CDR1 and CDR2 (germline): DFQATT, SNEGSKA (reference sequence). There are 14 residues in the CDR3. CDR3 amino acids: CSISGGTTYNEQFF. The CDR3 nucleotides read TGCAGCATTAGCGGGGGGACCACTTACAATGAGCAGTTCTTC.

This clonotype was observed a few times. The chain is built from TRBV7-6 and TRBJ2-3; perhaps TRBD1 as D (5 bases). The CDR3 loop spans 19 amino acids. The V end lost 5 bases, the J end lost 4 bases, and 28 bases lay between the germline ends. CDR1 SGHVS and CDR2 FNYEAQ come from the germline V gene. CDR3 coding DNA: TGTGCCAGCAGCCCACGAGCAAGGGGCGAGTCCCTAAGTTCAGATACGCAGTATTTT. It encodes CASSPRARGESLSSDTQYF.

The chain links TRBV4-1 to TRBJ1-2; 10 nucleotides align to TRBD1. CDR3 length equals 17 residues. V was clipped by 3 bases and J by 0 bases; unmatched bases: 7. CDR1 is MGHRA and CDR2 is YSYEKL in the germline V gene. As DNA, the CDR3 is TGCGCCAGCAGCCACCCCGGACAGGGGGAGGCTAACTATGGCTACACCTTC. Encoded protein: CASSHPGQGEANYGYTF.

This chain uses TRBV28 with TRBJ2-7, with TRBD1 identical over 8 bases. J lost 6 bases, V lost 7 bases, and 11 bases had no gene match. The CDR3 spans 14 residues. In germline, CDR1 is MDHEN, CDR2 SYDVKM. CDR3 sequence reads: CASTLRTGYLEQYF. DNA of the CDR3: TGTGCCAGCACCCTAAGGACAGGGTATCTCGAGCAGTACTTC.

Many counts were recorded for this clonotype. This chain joins TRBV7-2 and TRBJ2-7, with 7 bases fitting TRBD2. V lost 5 bases to trimming and J lost 3 bases; unmatched junction nucleotides: 7. The CDR3 runs to 14 residues. The V gene's germline CDR1 is SGHTA and CDR2 FQGNSA. The CDR3 is CASSLGGQSYEQYF. The CDR3 DNA follows: TGTGCCAGCAGCCTGGGAGGGCAGAGCTACGAGCAGTACTTC. Full variable domain (remainder filled in from reference TRBV7-2 and TRBJ2-7): GAGVSQSPSNKVTEKGKDVELRCDPISGHTALYWYRQSLGQGLEFLIYFQGNSAPDKSGLPSDRFSAERTGGSVSTLTIQRTQQEDSAVYLCASSLGGQSYEQYFGPGTRLTVT.

This clonotype was picked up a small number of times. J is TRBJ2-4 and V is TRBV28; TRBD1 agrees at 7 bases. Germline-derived CDR1 and CDR2 are MDHEN and SYDVKM. V lost 6 bases, J lost 3 bases, and 8 bases stayed unmatched. The CDR3 length is 15 residues. In nucleotides, the CDR3 is TGTGCCAGCAGCGGGTCTAGGGACAGCAAAAACATTCAGTACTTC. This sequence encodes CASSGSRDSKNIQYF. The full variable domain, rest sourced from reference TRBV28 and TRBJ2-4, is DVKVTQSSRYLVKRTGEKVFLECVQDMDHENMFWYRQDPGLGLRLIYFSYDVKMKEKGDIPEGYSVSREKKERFSLILESASTNQTSMYLCASSGSRDSKNIQYFGAGTRLSVL.

V gene TRBV4-3 combines with J gene TRBJ2-3, with unresolved D. V dropped 5 bases and J dropped 4 bases, with 10 bases sitting between them. Germline V CDR1 and CDR2: LGHNA, YSLEER. The CDR3 contains 13 residues. The CDR3 DNA reads TGCGCCAGCAGCATGGGGAAGGCAGATACGCAGTATTTT. Its translation: CASSMGKADTQYF.

This clonotype was seen a handful of times. This chain connects TRBV5-5 to TRBJ2-1; 8 nucleotides agree with TRBD2. The CDR3 is 15 residues long. Trimming cost V 3 bases and J 10 bases; bases outside gene matches: 12. Germline CDR1 SGHKS, CDR2 YYEKEE (reference sequence). This CDR3 reads CASSSLAGYSIEQFF. CDR3 in DNA: TGTGCCAGCAGCTCTCTAGCGGGCTACTCCATCGAGCAGTTCTTC.

CDR3 amino acids: CASSQDFGLGNEQFF. CDR3 in DNA: TGCGCCAGCAGCCAAGATTTTGGCCTGGGGAATGAGCAGTTCTTC. The chain employs TRBV4-3 and TRBJ2-1; no firm D call. Germline CDR1 and CDR2: LGHNA and YSLEER. The CDR3 length is 15 residues. V lost 0 bases and J 7 bases, leaving 13 bases between the germline ends.

This clonotype showed up just once. The V and J genes are TRBV7-9 and TRBJ1-1; TRBD1 agrees at 7 bases. The germline gives CDR1 SEHNR, CDR2 FQNEAQ (reference sequence). The CDR3 covers 16 residues. With 3 bases clipped from V and 1 base from J, the junction kept 8 bases outside the gene matches. The CDR3 here is CASSFGGGSPNTEAFF. DNA for the CDR3: TGTGCCAGCAGCTTTGGAGGGGGCTCCCCGAACACTGAAGCTTTCTTT.

This chain connects TRBV6-5 to TRBJ2-1, with 10 positions matching TRBD2. The CDR3 runs to 15 residues. CDR1 MNHEY and CDR2 SVGAGI come from the germline V gene. Trimming took 6 bases from V and 9 from J; bases not matched to a gene: 11. The CDR3 is CASRGLAGAGGEQFF. The CDR3 bases are TGTGCCAGCAGAGGTCTAGCGGGGGCCGGGGGTGAGCAGTTCTTC.

V is TRBV10-3 and J is TRBJ2-7, with 8 bases that match TRBD1. The CDR3 is 15 residues long. Trimming removed 6 bases from V and 7 bases from J; junction bases left unmatched: 14. Per the germline V gene, CDR1 is ENHRY and CDR2 is SYGVKD. The CDR3 sequence: CAIRTGESPDNEQYF. CDR3 DNA sequence: TGTGCCATCAGGACAGGGGAGTCCCCAGACAATGAGCAGTACTTC.

The chain combines TRBV6-5 with TRBJ1-4, with TRBD1 as a possible D gene (5 bases). Trimming took 6 bases from V and 10 from J, leaving 12 bases between them. The V gene's germline CDR1 is MNHEY and CDR2 SVGAGI. The CDR3 contains 12 residues. The CDR3 spells CASRQSGGKLFF. The CDR3 DNA sequence: TGTGCCAGCAGGCAAAGCGGGGGAAAACTGTTTTTT.

The CDR3 loop reads CATSDLPTSQDTQYF. The CDR3 region has the DNA TGTGCCACCAGTGATTTGCCGACTAGCCAGGATACGCAGTATTTT. This rearrangement joins TRBV24-1 to TRBJ2-3, with 7 nucleotides matching TRBD2. Germline-derived CDR1 and CDR2 are KGHDR and SFDVKD. There are 15 residues in the CDR3. The junction had 5 bases not matched to a gene; V was cut back by 0 bases and J by 6 bases.

This clonotype has just a few counts. The chain couples TRBV12-3 or TRBV12-4 to TRBJ2-1, with 9 bases identical to TRBD1. This CDR3 is 14 amino acids long. The trim removed 3 bases at V and 7 bases at J, leaving 4 bases unmatched. CDR3 in amino acids: CASSLMGQGNEQFF. CDR3 sequence (DNA): TGTGCCAGCAGTTTGATGGGACAGGGTAATGAGCAGTTCTTC.

The genes are TRBV7-2 and TRBJ1-5; possible D gene TRBD1, 5 bases. This CDR3 has 14 amino acids. Trimming removed 6 bases from V and 6 bases from J, with 15 bases in between. Germline V gene sequence: CDR1 SGHTA, CDR2 FQGNSA. The CDR3 bases are TGTGCCAGCAGTCACGACAGTGTCGGTCAGCCCCAGCATTTT. Protein: CASSHDSVGQPQHF.

The gene calls are TRBV28 and TRBJ2-1; 12 bases match TRBD1. There are 16 residues in the CDR3. J gave up 10 bases and V 4 bases, and 11 bases lay outside the gene matches. Looked up from germline, CDR1 is MDHEN and CDR2 is SYDVKM. The CDR3 DNA reads TGTGCCAGCAGTTCCCCGGGGACAGGGGGCGGGTACGAGCAGTTCTTC. It yields the protein CASSSPGTGGGYEQFF.

This clonotype was seen a handful of times. The rearrangement joins TRBV13 to TRBJ2-4; D is perhaps TRBD2 (5 bases). Germline V gene lookup returns CDR1 PRHDT and CDR2 FYEKMQ (reference sequence). The CDR3 spans 15 residues. The V and J ends lost 5 bases and 1 base respectively, with 12 bases between them. As DNA, the CDR3 is TGTGCCAGCAGCCCCTGGTCGGGGGCCAAAAACATTCAGTACTTC. Translating it yields CASSPWSGAKNIQYF.

This clonotype showed up just a few times. This chain connects TRBV28 to TRBJ2-1; D gene ambiguous. The CDR3 is 15 residues long. The V gene lost 8 bases and the J gene lost 0 bases, with 14 bases spanning the gap. The germline gives CDR1 MDHEN, CDR2 SYDVKM. The CDR3 spells CASGTRFSSYNEQFF. The CDR3 DNA follows: TGTGCCAGCGGAACTCGTTTTAGCTCCTACAATGAGCAGTTCTTC.

The gene calls are TRBV6-1 and TRBJ2-3; tentatively, D is TRBD1 (6 bases). CDR3 length: 15 residues. V was trimmed by 6 bases and J by 2 bases, leaving 15 bases between them. Germline V lookup: CDR1 MNHNS, CDR2 SASEGT. The CDR3, as DNA: TGTGCCAGCAGCCATCGGACAGCTCTCACAGATACGCAGTATTTT. Translation gives CASSHRTALTDTQYF.

DNA for the CDR3: TGTGCCAGCTCCGAAAACAGGGGATTAGCTTGGTTCTTC. Translating gives CASSENRGLAWFF. V is TRBV6-6 and J is TRBJ2-1; 7 positions agree with TRBD1. Trimming at V came to 8 bases and at J to 15 bases, leaving 16 bases not matched to a gene. The germline CDR1 and CDR2 sequences are MNHNY and SVGAGI (reference sequence). The CDR3 is made up of 13 amino acids.